This T cell receptor (beta chain) was profiled in a study of cytomegalovirus exposure and HLA in healthy donors. About this clone: Its target is not known.

This CDR3 has 15 amino acids. The germline gives CDR1 LGHNA, CDR2 YSLEER. The ends lost 3 bases at V and 2 bases at J; junction bases unmatched: 4. Notes on the study in general: Later work showed greater clonal expansion in HLA-associated TCR beta chains than in equally common others. In a later analysis, several top co-occurrence clusters appeared linked to parvovirus B19, influenza, CMV and Epstein-Barr virus.

Primers for the PCR totalled 60 Vbeta and 13 Jbeta. The table came from immunoSEQ multiplex PCR; TCRdb's copy has only in-frame clones and leaves some out. Here the sample table reports fewer than 200,000 clones. Among the donors, all were healthy bone marrow donors. The sample taken for sequencing was PBMCs. This chain uses TRBV4-3 with TRBJ2-3; 8 nucleotides agree with TRBD2. The source of this sequence is a woman aged 55-69 years in good health and CMV-seronegative. For the CDR3, the DNA is TGCGCCAGCAGCCACGGACTAGCAAACACAGATACGCAGTATTTT. Encoded protein: CASSHGLANTDTQYF.